This T cell receptor beta chain was sequenced for a study of blood T cell repertoires in COVID-19. CDR3 size: 15 residues. Germline V lookup: CDR1 SNHLY, CDR2 FYNNEI. With 4 bases clipped from V and 6 bases from J, the junction kept 7 bases outside the gene matches. Profiled with immunoSEQ multiplex PCR; TCRdb holds only in-frame clones, not every one. The repertoire has 75,000 or so clones, 87% of them found once; the top ten carry approximately 4.9%. This clonotype was sampled from a woman of 80 years or more with active or convalescent COVID-19. What was sequenced was peripheral blood. The chain has TRBV2 and TRBJ2-1; TRBD1 aligns across 9 bases. CDR3 nucleotides: TGTGCCAGCAGTGCGGCGACAGGGGGAGGCAATGAGCAGTTCTTC. Encoded protein: CASSAATGGGNEQFF.